The rows below give T cell receptor beta chains drawn from one sample of a study of metastatic and nonmetastatic thyroid tumors. MiXCR was used by TCRdb to re-call the PCR reads. The sample has tens of thousands of clones, more than 20% seen once; the top ten hold approximately 8%. The sample consisted of blood. These receptors were collected from a female donor with papillary thyroid cancer or a benign thyroid nodule (not recorded which). Some clones in this sample may be carry-over from other donors' samples. CDR3s include the opening cysteine and the closing phenylalanine or tryptophan. The order of the fields is clone size, J gene, D gene, V gene, CDR3 protein, CDR3 DNA. A D gene is named only where the DNA matches it firmly. Clone sizes are shown as once, few, many or a size class.

>few|TRBJ1-5|-|TRBV19
CASSTQGNNQPQHF
TGTGCCAGTAGTACCCAGGGGAACAATCAGCCCCAGCATTTT
>many|TRBJ1-1|-|TRBV12-5
CASAAQGYTEAFF
TGTGCTAGTGCCGCACAGGGATACACTGAAGCTTTCTTT
>many|TRBJ2-2|-|TRBV4-1
CASSPSTFNTGELFF
TGCGCCAGCAGCCCCTCCACCTTTAACACCGGGGAGCTGTTTTTT
>many|TRBJ2-1|-|TRBV10-3
CAISGGSVPGEQFF
TGTGCCATCAGTGGCGGCTCAGTACCAGGTGAGCAGTTCTTC
>many|TRBJ2-7|-|TRBV29-1
CSVVTVSHEQYF
TGCAGCGTTGTTACAGTTTCCCACGAGCAGTACTTC
>medium-sized|TRBJ2-7|TRBD2|TRBV20-1
CSAPLAGGSYEQYF
TGCAGTGCTCCCCTAGCGGGGGGGTCCTACGAGCAGTACTTC
>few|TRBJ2-7|-|TRBV10-1
CASSPVSGEQYF
TGTGCCAGCAGTCCAGTGTCTGGCGAGCAGTACTTC
>many|TRBJ1-3|TRBD1|TRBV4-1
CASSQPTGGDGNTIYF
TGCGCCAGCAGCCAACCAACAGGGGGCGATGGAAACACCATATATTTT
>many|TRBJ2-1|TRBD2|TRBV5-6
CASSLGRGVTEQFF
TGTGCCAGCAGCTTGGGGCGGGGGGTCACTGAGCAGTTCTTC
>medium-sized|TRBJ2-7|-|TRBV30
CAWSVLQGPYEQYF
TGTGCCTGGAGTGTACTACAGGGCCCCTACGAGCAGTACTTC
>many|TRBJ2-1|-|TRBV6-6
CASSYYIGSSYNEQFF
TGTGCCAGCAGTTACTACATCGGGAGCTCCTACAATGAGCAGTTCTTC
>many|TRBJ2-2|-|TRBV10-3
CAISALEGAGELFF
TGTGCCATCAGTGCCCTGGAGGGGGCCGGGGAGCTGTTTTTT